This passage covers 21 T cell receptor beta chains from one sample sequenced in a study of blood T cell repertoires in COVID-19. The method was immunoSEQ multiplex PCR; TCRdb's version includes in-frame clones alone and lacks a portion of them. The table includes some 80,000 clones, roughly 90% detected once. The specimen was peripheral blood. The receptors stem from a human donor in a cohort sampled during active COVID-19.

The CDR3 coding sequence is TGCGCCAGCAGCCCCGGGACAGGGCACTACAATGAGCAGTTCTTC. Translation gives CASSPGTGHYNEQFF. The genes are TRBV5-1 and TRBJ2-1; 9 bases are shared with TRBD1. CDR3 size: 15 residues. CDR1 and CDR2 from the germline V gene are SGHRS and YFSETQ. V dropped 4 bases and J dropped 3; count of bases not matched to a gene: 5.

V gene TRBV15 combines with J gene TRBJ2-7; the D is unclear. V was cut by 1 base and J by 2 bases, with 9 bases left in between. This CDR3 is built from 14 residues. CDR1 is LNHNV and CDR2 is YYDKDF in the germline V gene (reference sequence). CDR3 nucleotide sequence: TGTGCCACCAGCAGAGGACTGGAAACCTACGAGCAGTACTTC. Protein product: CATSRGLETYEQYF.

This sequence joins TRBV6-2 or TRBV6-3 and TRBJ1-6; 8 bases map to TRBD1. Germline V gene lookup returns CDR1 MNHEY and CDR2 SVGEGT. The CDR3 spans 15 residues. V shed 4 bases, J shed 7 bases, and the junction held 6 bases outside the gene matches. CDR3 in DNA: TGTGCCAGCAGTTCCTGGGACAGGAGGAATTCACCCCTCCACTTT. The encoded protein is CASSSWDRRNSPLHF.

This chain uses TRBV27 with TRBJ1-2, with TRBD1 matching 7 bases. With 1 base clipped from V and 8 bases from J, the junction kept 7 bases outside the gene matches. Germline V gene data show CDR1 as MNHEY and CDR2 as SMNVEV (reference sequence). The CDR3 is 14 residues long. CDR3: CASSLFYRGEGYTF. In DNA form, the CDR3 reads TGTGCCAGCAGTTTATTCTACAGGGGCGAGGGCTACACCTTC.

This clone was found once. J is TRBJ2-2 and V is TRBV5-5, with 7 bases identical to TRBD2. Looked up from germline, CDR1 is SGHKS and CDR2 is YYEKEE (reference sequence). The trim removed 2 bases at V and 4 bases at J, leaving 5 bases unmatched. The CDR3 totals 15 residues. CDR3 sequence: CASSLVLAVTGELFF. CDR3 in DNA: TGTGCCAGCAGCTTAGTCCTAGCGGTCACCGGGGAGCTGTTTTTT. Based on the CDR3 plus reference TRBV5-5 and TRBJ2-2, the full variable domain is DAGVTQSPTHLIKTRGQQVTLRCSPISGHKSVSWYQQVLGQGPQFIFQYYEKEERGRGNFPDRFSARQFPNYSSELNVNALLLGDSALYLCASSLVLAVTGELFFGEGSRLTVL.

The V and J genes are TRBV3-1 (or the pseudogene TRBV3-2) and TRBJ2-7, with D tentatively TRBD1 (6 bases). The CDR3 loop spans 18 amino acids. CDR1 is LGHDT, CDR2 YNNKEL, per germline (reference sequence). V was cut by 5 bases and J by 5 bases, with 28 bases left in between. The CDR3 sequence: CASSRNRQVSLLGNEQYF. The CDR3, as DNA: TGTGCCAGCAGCAGAAACCGACAGGTATCACTCCTGGGGAACGAGCAGTACTTC.

The gene calls are TRBV29-1 and TRBJ2-2, with D perhaps TRBD1 (5 bases). Germline V gene lookup returns CDR1 SQVTM and CDR2 ANQGSEA. The V end lost 7 bases, the J end lost 1 base, and 10 bases lay between the germline ends. This CDR3 comprises 13 residues. The DNA of the CDR3 is TGCAGCGCAGAGCAGGGGAACACCGGGGAGCTGTTTTTT. This codes for CSAEQGNTGELFF.

The chain recombines TRBV28 with TRBJ2-2; 8 bases are a match to TRBD1. Germline CDR1 and CDR2: MDHEN and SYDVKM. The CDR3 runs to 15 residues. V was pared by 5 bases and J by 0 bases, with 2 bases of the junction left unmatched. The CDR3 spells CASSQQGANTGELFF. Here the CDR3 DNA reads TGTGCCAGCAGTCAACAGGGGGCGAACACCGGGGAGCTGTTTTTT.

The rearrangement uses TRBV14 and TRBJ1-1; D gene unclear. The CDR3 has 13 amino acids. The germline CDR1 and CDR2 sequences are SGHDN and FVKESK. V was trimmed by 2 bases and J by 1 base, leaving 5 bases between them. CDR3 nucleotides: TGTGCCAGCAGCCAACGGGAGAACACTGAAGCTTTCTTT. Protein sequence: CASSQRENTEAFF.

CDR3 bases: TGCAGCGTTGAAGATCGACTAGCGGGAAGACCAGATACGCAGTATTTT. Translation gives CSVEDRLAGRPDTQYF. V usage is TRBV29-1 and J usage is TRBJ2-3, with 11 bases fitting TRBD2. CDR3 size: 16 residues. V shed 0 bases and J 4 bases; nucleotides not matched to a gene: 6. CDR1 and CDR2 (germline): SQVTM, ANQGSEA.

The chain recombines TRBV6-2 or TRBV6-3 with TRBJ1-3; the D is unclear. Trimming pared 6 bases from V and 0 bases from J, leaving 18 bases between. Per the germline V gene, CDR1 is MNHEY and CDR2 is SVGEGT. This CDR3 has 17 residues. For the CDR3, the DNA is TGTGCCAGCAGCCCTCCGGGGTTTGGGCGCTCTGGAAACACCATATATTTT. Amino acids: CASSPPGFGRSGNTIYF.

The chain combines TRBV6-5 with TRBJ2-1; 11 nucleotides match TRBD2. V shed 6 bases, J shed 2 bases, and the junction held 3 bases outside the gene matches. Germline V gives CDR1 MNHEY, CDR2 SVGAGI. The CDR3 runs to 15 residues. The CDR3 is CASRSSGGAYNEQFF. In DNA form, the CDR3 reads TGTGCCAGCAGGAGTAGCGGGGGGGCCTACAATGAGCAGTTCTTC.

The chain uses TRBV15 and TRBJ2-1, with 7 positions matching TRBD1. This CDR3 has 15 amino acids. Germline CDR1 is LNHNV and CDR2 is YYDKDF (reference sequence). V lost 8 bases, J lost 4 bases, and 11 bases stayed unmatched. CDR3 nucleotides: TGTGCCACCGAGAGACGGACAGGAAGATACAATGAGCAGTTCTTC. It specifies CATERRTGRYNEQFF.

The CDR3 coding sequence is TGTGCCAGCAGTATCGCCGGGACAGGGGGCAACTATGGCTACACCTTC. As protein: CASSIAGTGGNYGYTF. The chain combines TRBV2 with TRBJ1-2; 12 nucleotides line up with TRBD1. Losses at the gene ends were 5 bases for V and 2 bases for J; bases not matched to a gene: 6. Per the germline V gene, CDR1 is SNHLY and CDR2 is FYNNEI. CDR3 length: 16 amino acids. Using reference TRBV2 and TRBJ1-2 for the parts outside the CDR3, the full variable domain is EPEVTQTPSHQVTQMGQEVILRCVPISNHLYFYWYRQILGQKVEFLVSFYNNEISEKSEIFDDQFSVERPDGSNFTLKIRSTKLEDSAMYFCASSIAGTGGNYGYTFGSGTRLTVV.

The chain is built from TRBV19 and TRBJ1-4; 10 bases line up with TRBD1. CDR1 is LNHDA, CDR2 SQIVND, per germline (reference sequence). V shed 6 bases and J 10 bases; nucleotides not matched to a gene: 8. CDR3 size: 14 residues. The CDR3 loop is CASSRQGAPGKLFF. The CDR3 DNA reads as TGTGCCAGTAGCCGACAGGGGGCGCCGGGAAAACTGTTTTTT.

This chain connects TRBV7-2 to TRBJ2-7; D unclear. The CDR3 contains 13 residues. Looked up from germline, CDR1 is SGHTA and CDR2 is FQGNSA. The ends were cut back, 3 bases at V and 1 base at J, with 7 bases in the middle. CDR3 bases: TGTGCCAGCAGCTTCCCCCCTTCCTACGAGCAGTACTTC. Its protein product is CASSFPPSYEQYF.

This clone was counted once. The gene calls are TRBV12-5 and TRBJ2-2; D call uncertain. V lost 6 bases and J lost 2, with 13 bases in between. Germline V gene data show CDR1 as LGHNT and CDR2 as FRNRAP. CDR3 length: 15 residues. CDR3 region: CASGQDLPNTGELFF. In DNA, the CDR3 is TGTGCTAGTGGCCAAGACTTACCTAACACCGGGGAGCTGTTTTTT.

Here the CDR3 reads CASSQDSSSGNTIYF. CDR3 bases: TGTGCCAGCAGCCAAGACTCCAGCTCTGGAAACACCATATATTTT. This chain links TRBV3-1 (or the pseudogene TRBV3-2) with TRBJ1-3; D remains ambiguous. With 0 bases removed from V and 0 bases from J, the gap between germline ends came to 6 bases. The germline CDR1 and CDR2 sequences are LGHDT and YNNKEL (reference sequence). The CDR3 has 15 amino acids.

The rearrangement links TRBV29-1 to TRBJ2-2; TRBD2 agrees at 8 bases. CDR3 length: 15 amino acids. CDR1 and CDR2 from the germline V gene are SQVTM and ANQGSEA. J was trimmed by 0 bases and V by 7 bases; bases with no gene match: 7. Written as DNA, the CDR3 is TGCAGCGCCGTGAGTAGCGGGACGAACACCGGGGAGCTGTTTTTT. It is translated as CSAVSSGTNTGELFF.

V and J are TRBV9 and TRBJ1-6; TRBD1 aligns across 10 bases. CDR1 is SGDLS, CDR2 YYNGEE, per germline. The CDR3 sequence is 15 residues long. V lost 0 bases to trimming and J lost 10 bases; unmatched junction nucleotides: 4. CDR3 bases: TGTGCCAGCAGCGTAGATCGGACAGGGGGATCACCCCTCCACTTT. Translated, it gives CASSVDRTGGSPLHF. Supplemented by reference TRBV9 and TRBJ1-6, the full variable domain reads DSGVTQTPKHLITATGQRVTLRCSPRSGDLSVYWYQQSLDQGLQFLIQYYNGEERAKGNILERFSAQQFPDLHSELNLSSLELGDSALYFCASSVDRTGGSPLHFGNGTRLTVT.

This chain links TRBV27 with TRBJ2-7; TRBD2 matches 8 bases. Germline V gene lookup returns CDR1 MNHEY and CDR2 SMNVEV (reference sequence). The length of the CDR3 is 19 residues. The trim removed 2 bases at V and 7 bases at J, leaving 22 bases unmatched. In DNA, the CDR3 is TGTGCCAGCAGTTTAGCCCCCCCCGGGGGGCGGACTAGCTGGGGGGAGCAGTACTTC. Translated, it gives CASSLAPPGGRTSWGEQYF.